This TCR beta chain was found in a study of cytomegalovirus exposure and HLA in healthy donors. CDR1 and CDR2 (germline): MNHEY, SVGAGI. The V end lost 5 bases, the J end lost 5 bases, and 9 bases lay between the germline ends. The length of the CDR3 is 12 residues. Primers included in the PCR were 60 Vbeta and 13 Jbeta primers. Assay: immunoSEQ multiplex PCR; the TCRdb copy retains only in-frame clones and omits some. The table has roughly 180,000 clones, around 79% seen once. Sequenced: PBMCs. This chain connects TRBV6-5 to TRBJ1-1; no clear D. This sequence originates from a girl aged 10 to 17 in good health and CMV-seropositive. CDR3 in DNA: TGTGCCAGCAGTCTAGATCGGACTGAAGCTTTCTTT. Encoded protein: CASSLDRTEAFF.